This T cell receptor beta chain was captured by sequencing in a study of shared clonotypes between healthy human individuals. Study summary: A donor's plate count was three for CD4 naive and three for CD4 memory; CD8 naive had two and CD8 memory one.

General study results and limits: Roughly 5% of naive CD4 clonotypes were shared across a few donors.

The CDR3 runs to 11 residues. From germline, CDR1 is DFQATT and CDR2 SNEGSKA (reference sequence). V gave up 2 bases and J gave up 2 bases, with 4 bases separating them. A word on this clone: The antigen is undetermined. Other DNA sequences in the same sample also yield this CDR3.

Sorted subsets were amplified in replicate PCRs using approximately 200 ng DNA, around 30,000 T cell genomes. Generated by immunoSEQ multiplex PCR, the TCRdb table keeps only in-frame clones and is missing some. The sample lists about 2.5 million clones; about nine tenths were seen once. The sample comprised naive CD4+ T cells from PBMCs. The subset was: CD45RA+ positively selected. V and J are TRBV20-1 and TRBJ2-7, with no clear D. This receptor was identified in a man aged 18 to 29 in good health. Some clones in this sample may be carry-over from other donors' samples. The CDR3 loop is CSARSTYEQYF. Here the CDR3 DNA reads TGCAGTGCTAGATCGACCTACGAGCAGTACTTC.